These 17 T cell receptor beta chains came from one sample sequenced in a study of T-cell memory formation after mild COVID-19. TCRdb ran MiXCR on the 5' RACE reads and lists one entry per CDR3 protein. Of 450,000 to 700,000 distinct CDR3 sequences in the sample, under 20% were seen once. The sample taken for sequencing was PBMCs or a T cell subset sorted from them (not recorded which). These TCRs come from an adult woman who had mild COVID-19 (a few samples of this study predate the infection). Cell type and time point are not known.

The chain links TRBV20-1 to TRBJ1-2; weak D call: TRBD1 (5 bases). Per the germline V gene, CDR1 is DFQATT and CDR2 is SNEGSKA (reference sequence). This CDR3 has 14 amino acids. Trimming removed 1 base from V and 5 bases from J, with 14 bases in between. This chain's CDR3 is CSARVGGARYGYTF. Written as DNA, the CDR3 is TGCAGTGCTAGAGTTGGCGGGGCGCGGTATGGCTACACCTTC.

This clonotype came up once. The V and J genes are TRBV12-3 or TRBV12-4 and TRBJ1-2; TRBD1 matches at 9 bases. J was trimmed by 6 bases and V by 3 bases; bases with no gene match: 8. The CDR3 runs to 15 residues. The CDR3 sequence: CASSFAIRDRDGYTF. In DNA, the CDR3 is TGTGCCAGCAGTTTTGCAATCCGGGACAGGGATGGCTACACCTTC.

The chain combines TRBV7-2 with TRBJ2-7; D is possibly TRBD1 (6 bases). Germline values: CDR1 SGHTA, CDR2 FQGNSA. The V end lost 1 base, the J end lost 2 bases, and 9 bases lay between the germline ends. This CDR3 spans 14 amino acids. Here the CDR3 DNA reads TGTGCCAGCAGCTTAGACTCAGGGGCCTACGAGCAGTACTTC. Translation gives CASSLDSGAYEQYF.

This clonotype was counted a few times. The CDR3 DNA reads as TGTGCCTGGAGTGGCTTGATAGAGACCCAGTACTTC. Protein: CAWSGLIETQYF. V and J are TRBV30 and TRBJ2-5; the D is unclear. V lost 1 base to trimming and J lost 4 bases, with 7 bases between them. This CDR3 is built from 12 residues. Germline V gene data show CDR1 as GTSNPN and CDR2 as SVGIG (reference sequence).

This clonotype was found a few times. Here the CDR3 DNA reads TGTGCCAGTATAGTAAGGGGCACTGAAGCTTTCTTT. The encoded protein is CASIVRGTEAFF. This sequence joins TRBV6-1 and TRBJ1-1; possible D gene TRBD1, 5 bases. Germline lookup yields CDR1 MNHNS and CDR2 SASEGT. The V end was cut by 9 bases, the J end by 4 bases, with 12 bases between. This CDR3 is built from 12 residues.

This chain joins TRBV15 and TRBJ2-1; 8 bases are shared with TRBD2. Germline CDR1 reads LNHNV; CDR2 reads YYDKDF (reference sequence). This CDR3 contains 15 residues. J gave up 4 bases and V 5 bases, and 7 bases lay outside the gene matches. The CDR3 DNA reads TGTGCCACCAGCCCCCGGGGGGGGGTATACAATGAGCAGTTCTTC. Translating gives CATSPRGGVYNEQFF.

This clonotype appeared a few times. The chain is built from TRBV7-2 and TRBJ2-7; 7 nucleotides match TRBD2. The CDR3 length is 16 residues. Trimming removed 0 bases from V and 3 bases from J; junction bases left unmatched: 8. The germline gives CDR1 SGHTA, CDR2 FQGNSA. The CDR3, as DNA: TGTGCCAGCAGCTTAGCCTGGGGGGGTTCGAACTACGAGCAGTACTTC. The encoded protein is CASSLAWGGSNYEQYF.

The chain joins TRBV5-1 to TRBJ1-1, with no clear D. The CDR3 is made up of 14 amino acids. V lost 0 bases to trimming and J lost 0 bases, with 6 bases between them. Germline V gene data show CDR1 as SGHRS and CDR2 as YFSETQ. This chain's CDR3 is CASSLAILNTEAFF. In nucleotides, the CDR3 is TGCGCCAGCAGCTTGGCCATCTTGAACACTGAAGCTTTCTTT.

The rearrangement uses TRBV5-1 and TRBJ1-1; D uncertain. The CDR3 is 15 residues long. V lost 0 bases, J lost 0 bases, and 9 bases lay in between. Germline loops: CDR1 SGHRS, CDR2 YFSETQ. CDR3 amino acids: CASSLEPAMNTEAFF. The CDR3 DNA reads as TGCGCCAGCAGCTTGGAACCAGCAATGAACACTGAAGCTTTCTTT.

This clonotype was recorded at least ten times. The chain uses TRBV10-3 and TRBJ2-3, with 8 bases identical to TRBD2. Losses at the gene ends were 10 bases for V and 3 bases for J; bases not matched to a gene: 12. CDR1 is ENHRY, CDR2 SYGVKD, per germline. The CDR3 extends over 15 amino acids. The CDR3 sequence: CATRGGAVGTDTQYF. CDR3 bases: TGTGCCACCCGGGGGGGGGCTGTCGGGACAGATACGCAGTATTTT.

This clonotype was detected a few times. This chain connects TRBV20-1 to TRBJ2-1, with D perhaps matching TRBD2 (6 bases). V was cut by 3 bases and J by 8 bases, with 26 bases left in between. The CDR3 runs 17 residues. Germline V gives CDR1 DFQATT, CDR2 SNEGSKA (reference sequence). The CDR3 nucleotides are TGCAGTGCTAGTAAACCCGGGACTGTCCCCAATTCGGATGAGCAGTTCTTC. Amino acids: CSASKPGTVPNSDEQFF.

This clonotype was seen a handful of times. This rearrangement joins TRBV5-1 to TRBJ2-7, with TRBD1 as a possible D gene (6 bases). V gave up 0 bases and J gave up 4 bases, with 17 bases separating them. Per the germline V gene, CDR1 is SGHRS and CDR2 is YFSETQ. The CDR3 length is 16 residues. The CDR3, as DNA: TGCGCCAGCAGCTTGGCCACAGGGCTTATCCAATACGAGCAGTACTTC. Protein sequence: CASSLATGLIQYEQYF.

By sample fraction, this clonotype is medium-sized (0.01 to 0.1%). V is TRBV7-8 and J is TRBJ2-7, with D perhaps TRBD2 (5 bases). V was clipped by 3 bases and J by 2 bases, with 14 bases between them. Germline assignment: CDR1 SGHVS and CDR2 FQNEAQ. The CDR3 contains 15 residues. The CDR3: CASSFRHEGTYEQYF. CDR3 coding DNA: TGTGCCAGCAGCTTTCGGCATGAGGGTACCTACGAGCAGTACTTC.

This clonotype came up many times. This sequence joins TRBV18 and TRBJ2-1, with 10 nucleotides matching TRBD1. The germline gives CDR1 KGHSH, CDR2 LQKENI. Losses at the gene ends were 8 bases for V and 2 bases for J; bases not matched to a gene: 9. The CDR3 totals 16 residues. The CDR3 sequence: CASLGTGALPYNEQFF. CDR3 nucleotides: TGTGCCAGCCTTGGGACAGGGGCCCTCCCCTACAATGAGCAGTTCTTC.

The chain uses TRBV6-1 and TRBJ1-2; 7 nucleotides align to TRBD1. This CDR3 spans 15 amino acids. The germline V gene has CDR1 MNHNS and CDR2 SASEGT. The V gene end was trimmed by 0 bases and the J gene end by 3 bases; junction bases not matched to a gene: 4. CDR3 in DNA: TGTGCCAGCAGTGAAGCGGGACAGCTTGACTATGGCTACACCTTC. Residues: CASSEAGQLDYGYTF.

This chain joins TRBV9 and TRBJ2-3, with no clear D. CDR1 is SGDLS and CDR2 is YYNGEE in the germline V gene. V was clipped by 7 bases and J by 2 bases, with 11 bases between them. This CDR3 is built from 13 residues. In DNA, the CDR3 is TGTGCCAGCGGTCGGGTTAACACAGATACGCAGTATTTT. This codes for CASGRVNTDTQYF.

The chain is built from TRBV10-3 and TRBJ2-7; TRBD1 agrees at 10 bases. With 6 bases clipped from V and 4 bases from J, the junction kept 6 bases outside the gene matches. The germline gives CDR1 ENHRY, CDR2 SYGVKD. The CDR3 loop spans 14 amino acids. The CDR3 loop is CAISPGTGAYEQYF. The CDR3 coding sequence is TGTGCCATCAGCCCTGGGACAGGGGCGTACGAGCAGTACTTC.